The clone carrying this T cell receptor (beta chain) was detected many times. Its antigen is undetermined. Coverage ceases 3 residues before the CDR3 finishes, and the germline J gene fills in the end. Control and CVID samples contributed equal amounts of genomic DNA. Data came from immunoSEQ multiplex PCR; TCRdb stores just in-frame clones and leaves some out. The sample lists some 30,000 clones, none appearing once, the ten largest making up 4.5%. V gave up 2 bases and J gave up 2 bases, with 3 bases separating them. Germline values: CDR1 KGHSH, CDR2 LQKENI. The CDR3 extends over 13 amino acids. The data belong to a study of T cell clonality in common variable immunodeficiency. The study's findings and limits: TCRbeta clonality was increased in CVID versus healthy controls. Compared with controls, CVID subjects had fewer shared TCRbeta clones. Fewer deletions and N-nucleotide insertions were reportedly seen in common variable immunodeficiency TCR beta sequences.

The chain recombines TRBV18 with TRBJ2-2; the D is unclear. Material: peripheral blood mononuclear cells. This clonotype originated in a person aged 18 to 75 in good health. The CDR3 region is CASSPSNTGELFF. The covered CDR3 bases are TGTGCCAGCTCACCATCAAACACCGGGGAG. The full variable domain, with the rest looked up from reference TRBV18 and TRBJ2-2, is NAGVMQNPRHLVRRRGQEARLRCSPMKGHSHVYWYRQLPEEGLKFMVYLQKENIIDESGMPKERFSAEFPKEGPSILRIQQVVRGDSAAYFCASSPSNTGELFFGEGSRLTVL.